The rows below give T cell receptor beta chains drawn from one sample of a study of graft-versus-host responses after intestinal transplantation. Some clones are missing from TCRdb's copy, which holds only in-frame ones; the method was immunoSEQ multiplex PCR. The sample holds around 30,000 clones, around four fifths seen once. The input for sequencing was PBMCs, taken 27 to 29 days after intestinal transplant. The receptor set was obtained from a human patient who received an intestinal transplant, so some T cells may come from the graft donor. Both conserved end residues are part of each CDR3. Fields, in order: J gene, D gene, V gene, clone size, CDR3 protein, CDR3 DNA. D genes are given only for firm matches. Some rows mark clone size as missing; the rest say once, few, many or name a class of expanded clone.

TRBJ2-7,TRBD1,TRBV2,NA,CASIEGQVIPYEQYF,TGTGCCAGCATTGAGGGACAGGTAATCCCCTACGAGCAGTACTTC
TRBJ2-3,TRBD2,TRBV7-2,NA,CASSLASGRFTDTQYF,TGTGCCAGCAGCTTAGCAAGCGGGAGGTTTACAGATACGCAGTATTTT
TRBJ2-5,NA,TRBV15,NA,CATSRDNRYQETQYF,TGTGCCACCAGCAGAGACAACAGGTACCAAGAGACCCAGTACTTC
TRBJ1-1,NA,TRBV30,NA,CAWSNALMNTEAFF,TGTGCCTGGAGTAACGCACTTATGAACACTGAAGCTTTCTTT
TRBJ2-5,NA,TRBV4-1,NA,CASSSPPNGAPETQYF,TGCGCCAGCAGCTCGCCTCCCAACGGGGCCCCTGAGACCCAGTACTTC
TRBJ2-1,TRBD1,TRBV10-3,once,CAISDKGQGPYNEQFF,TGTGCCATCAGTGATAAGGGACAGGGCCCCTACAATGAGCAGTTCTTC
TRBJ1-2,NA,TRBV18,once,CASSPGGYGYTF,TGTGCCAGCTCACCAGGGGGCTATGGCTACACCTTC
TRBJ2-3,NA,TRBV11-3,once,CASSPRTADTQYF,TGTGCCAGCAGCCCTCGGACAGCAGATACGCAGTATTTT
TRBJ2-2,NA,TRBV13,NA,CASSLRLTGELFF,TGTGCCAGCAGCTTACGTCTCACCGGGGAGCTGTTTTTT
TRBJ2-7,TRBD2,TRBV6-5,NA,CASSETSGNYEQYF,TGTGCCAGCAGTGAGACTAGCGGCAACTACGAGCAGTACTTC
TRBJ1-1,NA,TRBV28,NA,CASSLGQNTEAFF,TGTGCCAGCAGTTTGGGACAGAACACTGAAGCTTTCTTT
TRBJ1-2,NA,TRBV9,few,CASSDTPNYGYTF,TGTGCCAGCAGCGACACACCTAACTATGGCTACACCTTC
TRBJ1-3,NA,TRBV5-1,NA,CASSKDTSGNTIYF,TGTGCCAGCAGCAAGGACACCTCTGGAAACACCATATATTTT